This T cell receptor (beta chain) was obtained from a study of control samples from healthy donors and cancer patients. The table came from immunoSEQ multiplex PCR; TCRdb's copy has only in-frame clones and leaves some out. The table shows about 130,000 clones, with about 93% occurring only once. The sample taken for sequencing was PBMCs. The source of this sequence is a man in his fifties or sixties with colorectal cancer.

DNA of the CDR3: TGTGCCAGCTCACCATCCGGGACAGGGACCGGGGAGCTGTTTTTT. Its translation is CASSPSGTGTGELFF. This sequence joins TRBV18 and TRBJ2-2; TRBD1 agrees at 9 bases. The germline gives CDR1 KGHSH, CDR2 LQKENI. J was trimmed by 5 bases and V by 2 bases; bases with no gene match: 3. The CDR3 covers 15 residues.